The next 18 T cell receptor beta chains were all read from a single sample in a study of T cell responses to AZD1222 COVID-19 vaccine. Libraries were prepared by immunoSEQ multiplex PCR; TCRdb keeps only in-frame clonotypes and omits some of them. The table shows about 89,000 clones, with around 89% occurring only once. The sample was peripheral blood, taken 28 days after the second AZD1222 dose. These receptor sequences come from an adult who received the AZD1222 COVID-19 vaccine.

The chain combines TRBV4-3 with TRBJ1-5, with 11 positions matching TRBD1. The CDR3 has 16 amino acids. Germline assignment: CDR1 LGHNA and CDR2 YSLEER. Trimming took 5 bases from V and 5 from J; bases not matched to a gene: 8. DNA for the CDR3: TGCGCCAGCAGCAGAGGTGGGACAGGGGGGTATCAGCCCCAGCATTTT. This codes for CASSRGGTGGYQPQHF.

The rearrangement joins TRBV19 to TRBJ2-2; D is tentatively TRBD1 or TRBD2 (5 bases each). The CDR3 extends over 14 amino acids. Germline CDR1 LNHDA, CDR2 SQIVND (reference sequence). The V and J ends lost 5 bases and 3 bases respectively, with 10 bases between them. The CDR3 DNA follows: TGTGCCAGTAGTTGGGACCAGTACACCGGGGAGCTGTTTTTT. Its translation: CASSWDQYTGELFF.

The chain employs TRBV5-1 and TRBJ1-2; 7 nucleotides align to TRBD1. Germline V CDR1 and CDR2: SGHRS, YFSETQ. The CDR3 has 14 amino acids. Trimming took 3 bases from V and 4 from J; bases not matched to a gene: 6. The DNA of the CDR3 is TGCGCCAGCAGCTCTGAGACAGGGCGCTATGGCTACACCTTC. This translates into CASSSETGRYGYTF.

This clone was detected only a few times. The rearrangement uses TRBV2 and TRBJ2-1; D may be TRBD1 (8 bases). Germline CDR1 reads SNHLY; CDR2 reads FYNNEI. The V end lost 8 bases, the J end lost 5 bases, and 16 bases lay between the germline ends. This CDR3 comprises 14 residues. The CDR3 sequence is CASLWGGQDNEQFF. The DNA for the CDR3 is TGTGCCAGCTTGTGGGGGGGACAGGACAATGAGCAGTTCTTC.

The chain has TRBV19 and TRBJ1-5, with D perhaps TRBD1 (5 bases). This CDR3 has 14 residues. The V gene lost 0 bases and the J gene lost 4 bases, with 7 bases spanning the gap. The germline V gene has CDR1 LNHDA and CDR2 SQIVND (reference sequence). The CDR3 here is CASSIDWGNQPQHF. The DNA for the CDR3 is TGTGCCAGTAGTATAGATTGGGGGAATCAGCCCCAGCATTTT.

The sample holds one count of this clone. CDR3 residues: CASSGLGGRDGYTF. The CDR3 DNA sequence: TGTGCCAGCAGCGGATTGGGGGGAAGGGATGGCTACACCTTC. The J gene is TRBJ1-2, the V gene TRBV11-2, with D tentatively TRBD1 (5 bases). V lost 5 bases and J lost 6, with 16 bases in between. The CDR3 spans 14 residues. The germline V gene encodes CDR1 SGHAT and CDR2 FQNNGV.

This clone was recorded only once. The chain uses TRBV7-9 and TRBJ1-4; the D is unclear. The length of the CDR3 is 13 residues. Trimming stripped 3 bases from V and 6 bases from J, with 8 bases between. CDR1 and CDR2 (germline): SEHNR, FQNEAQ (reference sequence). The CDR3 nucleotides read TGTGCCAGCAGCTTGAATGCGGATGAAAAACTGTTTTTT. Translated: CASSLNADEKLFF.

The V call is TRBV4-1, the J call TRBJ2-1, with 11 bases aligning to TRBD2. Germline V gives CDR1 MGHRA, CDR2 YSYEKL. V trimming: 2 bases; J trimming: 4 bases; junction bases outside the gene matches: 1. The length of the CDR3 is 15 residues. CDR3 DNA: TGCGCCAGCAGCCAAATAGCGGGGGGGTACAATGAGCAGTTCTTC. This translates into CASSQIAGGYNEQFF.

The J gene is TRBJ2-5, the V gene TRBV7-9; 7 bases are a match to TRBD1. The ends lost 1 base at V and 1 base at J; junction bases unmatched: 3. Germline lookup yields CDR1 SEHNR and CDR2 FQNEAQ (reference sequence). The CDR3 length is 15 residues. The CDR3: CASSLVTGSQETQYF. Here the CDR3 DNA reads TGTGCCAGCAGCTTAGTGACAGGGAGCCAAGAGACCCAGTACTTC.

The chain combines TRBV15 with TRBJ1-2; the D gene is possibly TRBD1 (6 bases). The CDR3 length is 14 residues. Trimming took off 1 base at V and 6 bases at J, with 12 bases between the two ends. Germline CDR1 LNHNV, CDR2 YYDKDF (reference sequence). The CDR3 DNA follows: TGTGCCACCAGCAGAGCTACAGGGATGGATGGCTACACCTTC. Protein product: CATSRATGMDGYTF.

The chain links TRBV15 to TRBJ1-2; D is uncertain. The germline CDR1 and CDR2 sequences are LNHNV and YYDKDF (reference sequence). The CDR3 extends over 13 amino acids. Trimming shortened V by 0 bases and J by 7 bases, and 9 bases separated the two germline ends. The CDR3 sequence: CATSREVHAGYTF. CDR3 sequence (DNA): TGTGCCACCAGCAGAGAGGTTCACGCTGGCTACACCTTC.

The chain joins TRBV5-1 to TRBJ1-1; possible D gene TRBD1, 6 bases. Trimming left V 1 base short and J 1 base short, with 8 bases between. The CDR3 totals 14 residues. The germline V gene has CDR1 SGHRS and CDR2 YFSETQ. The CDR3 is CASSLQGQNTEAFF. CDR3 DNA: TGCGCCAGCAGCTTGCAGGGACAGAACACTGAAGCTTTCTTT. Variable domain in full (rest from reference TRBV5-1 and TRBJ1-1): KAGVTQTPRYLIKTRGQQVTLSCSPISGHRSVSWYQQTPGQGLQFLFEYFSETQRNKGNFPGRFSGRQFSNSRSEMNVSTLELGDSALYLCASSLQGQNTEAFFGQGTRLTVV.

The CDR3 bases are TGTGCCAGCAGCAAAGCGGCTAGCGGGGTTTACAATGAGCAGTTCTTC. This translates into CASSKAASGVYNEQFF. V gene TRBV21-1 combines with J gene TRBJ2-1; the table's D call of TRBD2 was not tested on the DNA. TRBV21-1 is shown as a pseudogene. The CDR3 contains 16 residues.

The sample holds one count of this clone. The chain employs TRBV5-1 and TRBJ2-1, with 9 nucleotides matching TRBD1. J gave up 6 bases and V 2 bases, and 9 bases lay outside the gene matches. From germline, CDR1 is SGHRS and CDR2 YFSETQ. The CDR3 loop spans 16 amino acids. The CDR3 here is CASSLQGADVGNEQFF. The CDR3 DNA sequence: TGCGCCAGCAGCTTACAGGGGGCTGATGTGGGCAATGAGCAGTTCTTC.

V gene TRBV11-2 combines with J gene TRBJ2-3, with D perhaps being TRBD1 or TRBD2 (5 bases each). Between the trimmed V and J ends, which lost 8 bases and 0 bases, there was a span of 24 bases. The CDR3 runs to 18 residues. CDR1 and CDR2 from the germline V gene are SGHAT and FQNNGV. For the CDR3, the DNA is TGTGCCAGCGCACTGTGGGGGTTATCCGGGGAGAGCACAGATACGCAGTATTTT. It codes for CASALWGLSGESTDTQYF.

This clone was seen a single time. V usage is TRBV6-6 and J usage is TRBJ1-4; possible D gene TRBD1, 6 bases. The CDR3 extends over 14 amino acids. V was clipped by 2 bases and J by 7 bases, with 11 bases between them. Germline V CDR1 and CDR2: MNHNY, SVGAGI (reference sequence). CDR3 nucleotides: TGTGCCAGCAGTTACGTTACAGGGTCTGAAAAACTGTTTTTT. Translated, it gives CASSYVTGSEKLFF.

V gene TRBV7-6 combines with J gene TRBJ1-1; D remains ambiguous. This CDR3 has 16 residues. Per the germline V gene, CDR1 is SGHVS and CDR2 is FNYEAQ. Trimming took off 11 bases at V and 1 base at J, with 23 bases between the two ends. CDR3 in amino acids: CAVEAGRPVGNTEAFF. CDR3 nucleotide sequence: TGTGCCGTAGAAGCTGGGAGACCCGTTGGGAACACTGAAGCTTTCTTT.

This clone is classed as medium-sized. The CDR3 DNA sequence: TGTGCCAGCAGCCCCCGGGACCACCTCGCGAACACCGGGGAGCTGTTTTTT. Its protein is CASSPRDHLANTGELFF. V and J are TRBV7-9 and TRBJ2-2, with D possibly being TRBD1 or TRBD2 (5 bases each). V was cut by 5 bases and J by 0 bases, with 16 bases left in between. Germline lookup yields CDR1 SEHNR and CDR2 FQNEAQ (reference sequence). CDR3 length: 17 residues.